Below, one T cell receptor beta chain is given with its context. Its cognate antigen is unknown. A much larger clone sits a single nucleotide away, making a read error possible. This sample stems from a study of CD8+CD57+ T cells in acquired aplastic anemia. Whole-study findings and limits: About 29 CD8+ CDR3 sequences occurred in both the patients and the controls. For CD8+ Simpson's diversity, patients and controls showed no significant difference.

CDR3 and TCR beta VDJ profiling relied on a genomic DNA template. From the reads, TCRdb called clonotypes with MiXCR, one entry per CDR3 protein. Among some 170,000 distinct CDR3 sequences listed, less than 60% were seen once. Selection for sequencing was limited to patients who had shown CD8+CD57+ cell expansion by flow cytometry. Severe acquired aplastic anemia was diagnosed in all patients. Blood samples were obtained from patients who had received no prior therapy. CDR3 length equals 16 residues. In germline, CDR1 is MNHEY, CDR2 SVGEGT. The receptor was derived from a human donor with aplastic anemia. The sequenced material came from sorted CD4+, CD8+, or CD8+CD57+ T cells (not recorded which) from PBMCs. The V and J genes are TRBV6-2 or TRBV6-3 and TRBJ2-1, with TRBD2 identical over 7 bases. CDR3 in amino acids: CASSSPTLAAYSEQFF. The DNA of the CDR3 is TGTGCCAGCAGTTCGCCTACCCTAGCGGCCTACAGTGAGCAGTTCTTC.